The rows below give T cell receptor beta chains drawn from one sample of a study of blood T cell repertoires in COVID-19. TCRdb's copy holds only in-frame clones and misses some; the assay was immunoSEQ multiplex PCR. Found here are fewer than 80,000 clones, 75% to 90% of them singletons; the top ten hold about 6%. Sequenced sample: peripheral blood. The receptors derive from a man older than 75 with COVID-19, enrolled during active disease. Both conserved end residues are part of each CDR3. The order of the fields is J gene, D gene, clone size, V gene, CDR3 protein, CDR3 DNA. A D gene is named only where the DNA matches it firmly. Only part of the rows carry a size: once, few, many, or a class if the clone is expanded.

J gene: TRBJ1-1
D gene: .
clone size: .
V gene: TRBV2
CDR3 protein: CASSEARLQPTEAFF
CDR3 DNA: TGTGCCAGCAGTGAGGCTCGTCTACAGCCCACTGAAGCTTTCTTT

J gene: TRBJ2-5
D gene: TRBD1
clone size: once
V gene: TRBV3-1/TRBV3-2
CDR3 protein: CASSQEGTGGQETQYF
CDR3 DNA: TGTGCCAGCAGCCAAGAAGGGACAGGGGGCCAAGAGACCCAGTACTTC

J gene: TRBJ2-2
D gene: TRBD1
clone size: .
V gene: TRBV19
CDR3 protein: CASSTTGGGTGELFF
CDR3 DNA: TGTGCCAGTAGTACTACAGGGGGAGGCACCGGGGAGCTGTTTTTT

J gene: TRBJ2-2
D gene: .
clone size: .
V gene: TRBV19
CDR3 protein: CASTYLGDTGELFF
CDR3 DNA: TGTGCCAGTACTTATCTAGGGGACACCGGGGAGCTGTTTTTT

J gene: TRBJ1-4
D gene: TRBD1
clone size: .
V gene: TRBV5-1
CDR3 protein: CASSSTGTGVEKLFF
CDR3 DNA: TGCGCCAGCAGCTCGACCGGGACAGGAGTTGAAAAACTGTTTTTT

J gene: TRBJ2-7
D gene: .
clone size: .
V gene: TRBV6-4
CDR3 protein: CASSDPPGYRLYEQYF
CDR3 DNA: TGTGCCAGCAGTGACCCCCCAGGGTACAGATTGTACGAGCAGTACTTC

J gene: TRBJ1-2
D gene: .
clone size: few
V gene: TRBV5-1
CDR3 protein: CASSLYGQNQGYTF
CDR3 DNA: TGCGCCAGCAGCTTGTACGGACAGAACCAAGGCTACACCTTC

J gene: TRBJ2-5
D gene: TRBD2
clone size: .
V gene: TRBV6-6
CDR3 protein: CASSGTSGGEETQYF
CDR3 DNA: TGTGCCAGCAGTGGGACTAGCGGGGGGGAAGAGACCCAGTACTTC

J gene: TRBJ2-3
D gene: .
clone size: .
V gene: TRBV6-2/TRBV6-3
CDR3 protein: CASSPTERSTDTQYF
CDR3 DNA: TGTGCCAGCAGCCCTACTGAACGCAGCACAGATACGCAGTATTTT

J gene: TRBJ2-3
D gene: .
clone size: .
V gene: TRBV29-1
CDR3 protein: CSVEDPVRYPDTQYF
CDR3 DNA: TGCAGCGTTGAAGATCCGGTGCGGTATCCGGATACGCAGTATTTT

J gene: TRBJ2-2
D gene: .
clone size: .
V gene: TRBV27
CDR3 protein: CASSPPGRGGELFF
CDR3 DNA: TGTGCCAGCAGTCCCCCCGGACGGGGCGGGGAGCTGTTTTTT

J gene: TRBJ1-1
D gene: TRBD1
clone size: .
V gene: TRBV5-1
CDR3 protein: CASSPDRGPGNTEAFF
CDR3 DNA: TGCGCCAGCAGCCCGGACAGGGGGCCGGGTAACACTGAAGCTTTCTTT

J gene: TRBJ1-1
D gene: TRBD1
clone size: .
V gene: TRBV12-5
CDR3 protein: CASGDPGTGENTEAFF
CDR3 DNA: TGTGCTAGTGGTGACCCAGGGACAGGGGAGAACACTGAAGCTTTCTTT

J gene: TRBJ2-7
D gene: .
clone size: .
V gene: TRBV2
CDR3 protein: CASSDLSLNEQYF
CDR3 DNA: TGTGCCAGCAGTGATCTTTCCCTTAACGAGCAGTACTTC

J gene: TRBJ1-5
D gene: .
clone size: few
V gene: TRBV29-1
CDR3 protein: CSVGSAAGGNQPQHF
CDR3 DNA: TGCAGCGTTGGAAGCGCCGCAGGGGGCAATCAGCCCCAGCATTTT

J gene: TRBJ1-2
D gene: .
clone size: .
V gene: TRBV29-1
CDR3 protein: CSVEEGLNYGYTF
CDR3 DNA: TGCAGCGTTGAGGAGGGGCTGAACTATGGCTACACCTTC

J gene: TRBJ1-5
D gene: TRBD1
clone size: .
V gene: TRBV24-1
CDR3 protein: CATSETGGNQPQHF
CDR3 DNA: TGTGCCACCAGTGAAACAGGGGGCAATCAGCCCCAGCATTTT

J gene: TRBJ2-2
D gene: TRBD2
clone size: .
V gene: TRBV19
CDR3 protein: CASSISGGAATGELFF
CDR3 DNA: TGTGCCAGTAGTATTAGCGGGGGGGCCGCGACCGGGGAGCTGTTTTTT

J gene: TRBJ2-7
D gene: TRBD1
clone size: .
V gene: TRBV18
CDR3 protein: CASSPQKGAKQYF
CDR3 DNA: TGTGCCAGCTCACCCCAAAAGGGGGCAAAGCAGTACTTC

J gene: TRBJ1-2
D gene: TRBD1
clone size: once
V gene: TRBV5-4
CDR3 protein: CASSTPGQGLGGYTF
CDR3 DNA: TGTGCCAGCAGCACCCCGGGACAGGGATTAGGGGGCTACACCTTC

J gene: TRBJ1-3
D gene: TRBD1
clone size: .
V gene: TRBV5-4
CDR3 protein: CASSTPGGAPGNTIYF
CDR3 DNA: TGTGCCAGCAGCACCCCAGGGGGCGCCCCTGGAAACACCATATATTTT

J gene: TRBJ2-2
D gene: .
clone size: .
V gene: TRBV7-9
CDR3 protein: CASSSYRAGELFF
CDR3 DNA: TGTGCCAGCAGCTCATACAGGGCCGGGGAGCTGTTTTTT

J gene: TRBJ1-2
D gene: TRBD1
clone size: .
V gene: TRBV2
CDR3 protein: CASSGDSYGYTF
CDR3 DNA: TGTGCCAGCAGCGGGGACAGCTATGGCTACACCTTC

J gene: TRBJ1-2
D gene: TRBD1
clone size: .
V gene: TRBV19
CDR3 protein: CASRPKSGQTFFDGYTF
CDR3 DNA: TGTGCCAGTAGACCAAAATCGGGACAGACCTTCTTTGATGGCTACACCTTC

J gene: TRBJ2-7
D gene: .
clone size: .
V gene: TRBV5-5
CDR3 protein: CASSLEHRSYEQYF
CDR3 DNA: TGTGCCAGCAGCTTGGAACACCGAAGCTACGAGCAGTACTTC

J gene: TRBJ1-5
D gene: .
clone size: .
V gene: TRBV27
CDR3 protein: CASSIRHTSNQPQHF
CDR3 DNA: TGTGCCAGCAGTATTAGACATACGAGCAATCAGCCCCAGCATTTT

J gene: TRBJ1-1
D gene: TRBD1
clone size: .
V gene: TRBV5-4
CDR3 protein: CASSAGRQGRGPEAFF
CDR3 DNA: TGTGCCAGCAGCGCGGGCCGACAGGGAAGGGGACCTGAAGCTTTCTTT

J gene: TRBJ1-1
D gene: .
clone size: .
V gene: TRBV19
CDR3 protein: CASSFSGLGGNTEAFF
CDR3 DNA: TGTGCCAGTAGTTTCTCGGGGCTTGGGGGCAACACTGAAGCTTTCTTT

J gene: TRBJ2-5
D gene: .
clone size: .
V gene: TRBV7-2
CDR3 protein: CASSLHRAETQYF
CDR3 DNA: TGTGCCAGCAGCTTACACAGGGCAGAGACCCAGTACTTC

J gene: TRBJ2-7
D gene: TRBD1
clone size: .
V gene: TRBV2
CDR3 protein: CASSRQGFTEQYF
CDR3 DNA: TGTGCCAGCAGCCGACAGGGATTTACCGAGCAGTACTTC

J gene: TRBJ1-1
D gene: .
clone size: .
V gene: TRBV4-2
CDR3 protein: CASSQARGNTEAFF
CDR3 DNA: TGTGCCAGCAGCCAAGCCAGGGGAAACACTGAAGCTTTCTTT

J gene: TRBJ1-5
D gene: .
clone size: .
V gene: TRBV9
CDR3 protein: CASSSTAHSNQPQHF
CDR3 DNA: TGTGCCAGCAGCTCGACAGCCCATAGCAATCAGCCCCAGCATTTT

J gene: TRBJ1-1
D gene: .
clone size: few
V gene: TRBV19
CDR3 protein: CASSSPPYTEAFF
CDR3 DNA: TGTGCCAGTAGTTCCCCCCCTTACACTGAAGCTTTCTTT

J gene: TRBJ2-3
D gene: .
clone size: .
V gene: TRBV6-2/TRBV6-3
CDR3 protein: CASSLSTDTQYF
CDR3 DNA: TGTGCCAGCAGTCTTAGCACAGATACGCAGTATTTT

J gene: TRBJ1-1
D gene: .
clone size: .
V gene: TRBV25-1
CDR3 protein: CASSEPPARAFF
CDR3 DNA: TGTGCCAGCAGTGAACCTCCGGCTAGGGCTTTCTTT

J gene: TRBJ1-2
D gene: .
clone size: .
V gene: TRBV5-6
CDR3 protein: CASSLDRAFGYTF
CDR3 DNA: TGTGCCAGCAGCTTGGACAGGGCTTTTGGCTACACCTTC

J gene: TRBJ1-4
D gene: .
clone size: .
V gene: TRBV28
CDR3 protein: CASSQTKGRGVKLFF
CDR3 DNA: TGTGCCAGCAGTCAAACCAAAGGGAGGGGGGTAAAACTGTTTTTT

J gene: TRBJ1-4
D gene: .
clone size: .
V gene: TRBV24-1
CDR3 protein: CATSDSARREEKLFF
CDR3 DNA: TGTGCCACCAGTGATTCGGCTAGGCGGGAAGAAAAACTGTTTTTT

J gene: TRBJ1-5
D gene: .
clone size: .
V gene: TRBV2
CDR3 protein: CASSEEAGSNQPQHF
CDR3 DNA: TGTGCCAGCAGTGAAGAGGCAGGCAGCAATCAGCCCCAGCATTTT

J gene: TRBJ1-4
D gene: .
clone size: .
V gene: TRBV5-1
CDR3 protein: CASSPGPGLNEKLFF
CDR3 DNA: TGCGCCAGCAGCCCTGGCCCAGGGTTAAATGAAAAACTGTTTTTT